The clone carrying this T cell receptor beta chain has a count of ten or more. Its antigen is still unknown. The data derive from a study of T-cell reconstitution after alpha-beta-depleted transplantation in children. V lost 3 bases to trimming and J lost 4 bases, with 13 bases between them. Germline values: CDR1 SGHRS, CDR2 YFSETQ. This CDR3 spans 14 amino acids. Unique molecular identifiers were incorporated during preparation of the TCRbeta library. In TCRdb, the PCR reads were re-called with MiXCR into one record per CDR3 protein. The sample has approximately 300,000 distinct CDR3 sequences, approximately 10% seen once. General observations from the study: Reportedly, roughly two months post-transplant, alpha-beta T cells arose from several hundred expanded graft clones.

The chain is built from TRBV5-1 and TRBJ1-2; D uncertain. The source is a male patient aged 2-10 years who had a stem cell transplant for chronic granulomatous disease, so the T cells may come from the graft donor. The source material was peripheral blood, sampled 180 days after TCRalphabeta/CD19-depleted stem cell transplant. The CDR3 region is CASSSDRLSYGYTF. Written as DNA, the CDR3 is TGCGCCAGCAGCTCCGACCGGCTTAGCTATGGCTACACCTTC.